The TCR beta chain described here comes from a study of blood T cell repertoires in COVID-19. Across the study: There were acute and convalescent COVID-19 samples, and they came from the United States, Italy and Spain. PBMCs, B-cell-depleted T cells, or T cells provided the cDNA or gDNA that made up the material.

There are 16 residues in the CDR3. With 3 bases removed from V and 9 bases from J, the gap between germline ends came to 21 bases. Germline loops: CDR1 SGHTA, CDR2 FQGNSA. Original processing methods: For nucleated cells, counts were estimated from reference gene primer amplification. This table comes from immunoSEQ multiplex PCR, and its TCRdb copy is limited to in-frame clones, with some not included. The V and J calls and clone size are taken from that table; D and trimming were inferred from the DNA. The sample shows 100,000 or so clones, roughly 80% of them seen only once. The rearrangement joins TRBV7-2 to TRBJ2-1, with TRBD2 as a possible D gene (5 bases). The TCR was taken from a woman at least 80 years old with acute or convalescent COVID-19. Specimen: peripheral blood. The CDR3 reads CASSFPPHGINGEQFF. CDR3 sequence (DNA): TGTGCCAGCAGCTTCCCGCCTCACGGGATTAACGGTGAGCAGTTCTTC.